Presented here are 16 T cell receptor beta chains from one specimen sequenced in a study of shared clonotypes between healthy human individuals. The table came from immunoSEQ multiplex PCR; TCRdb's copy has only in-frame clones and leaves some out. The repertoire holds more than 550,000 clones, over 60% seen once, with more than 1.5% in the top ten. Sequencing was done on a sample of memory CD4+ T cells sorted from blood. Subset here: CD45RA-negative fraction. The source of these receptors is a woman aged 25-40 years in good health.

This chain links TRBV14 with TRBJ2-5, with TRBD1 as a possible D gene (6 bases). Deletions cut 2 bases from V and 4 bases from J, with 11 bases between. Germline lookup yields CDR1 SGHDN and CDR2 FVKESK. The CDR3 runs to 14 residues. The CDR3 DNA reads TGTGCCAGCAGCCAATTCAGGGGATCAGAGACCCAGTACTTC. The encoded protein is CASSQFRGSETQYF.

The DNA for the CDR3 is TGTGCCAGCAGTGGAAGTACCTCGGGACTAGCGGGAGACTATGAGCAGTTCTTC. Residues: CASSGSTSGLAGDYEQFF. V and J are TRBV6-1 and TRBJ2-1, with TRBD2 matching 14 bases. The CDR3 has 18 residues. Germline V gene data show CDR1 as MNHNS and CDR2 as SASEGT. J lost 8 bases, V lost 4 bases, and 13 bases had no gene match.

To note about this clone: The junction departs from germline at one end; a sequencing error may be responsible. Distinct nucleotide sequences in the sample also encode this CDR3. The chain has TRBV29-1 and TRBJ1-2, with D possibly TRBD1 on 6 matching bases. Per germline, CDR1 SQVTM and CDR2 ANQGSEA. The CDR3 runs to 16 residues. Written as DNA, the CDR3 is TGTAGCGTCAAAATTACAGGGTCCGGCCGCGGCTATGGCTACACCTTC. Protein sequence: CSVKITGSGRGYGYTF.

This sequence joins TRBV7-9 and TRBJ2-6, with a weak D call TRBD1 (5 bases). CDR1 and CDR2 from the germline V gene are SEHNR and FQNEAQ (reference sequence). The germline V and J ends were trimmed by 2 bases and 0 bases, with 14 bases remaining between them. The CDR3 has 18 residues. DNA for the CDR3: TGTGCCAGCAGCTTAAATCACCAGGGTAGCTCTGGGGCCAACGTCCTGACTTTC. It yields the protein CASSLNHQGSSGANVLTF. The whole variable domain, remainder taken from reference TRBV7-9 and TRBJ2-6, is DTGVSQNPRHKITKRGQNVTFRCDPISEHNRLYWYRQTLGQGPEFLTYFQNEAQLEKSRLLSDRFSAERPKGSFSTLEIQRTEQGDSAMYLCASSLNHQGSSGANVLTFGAGSRLTVL.

The V call is TRBV11-1, the J call TRBJ2-7, with D possibly being TRBD2 (6 bases). CDR3 length: 11 residues. The V end lost 5 bases, the J end lost 6 bases, and 8 bases lay between the germline ends. CDR1 and CDR2 (germline): SGHAT, FQDESV (reference sequence). The DNA for the CDR3 is TGTGCCAGCAGCCAGACTAGCGAGCAGTACTTC. It encodes CASSQTSEQYF.

V is TRBV19 and J is TRBJ2-7; possibly TRBD1 for D (6 bases). V dropped 6 bases and J dropped 1 base, with 16 bases sitting between them. The CDR3 has 15 amino acids. The germline V gene encodes CDR1 LNHDA and CDR2 SQIVND (reference sequence). The CDR3 region is CASSQLRDKSYEQYF. CDR3 nucleotide sequence: TGTGCCAGTAGCCAACTCCGGGACAAATCCTACGAGCAGTACTTC.

Note on this clone: Other DNA sequences within the sample encode an identical CDR3. The rearrangement uses TRBV19 and TRBJ1-5, with 8 nucleotides matching TRBD1. Germline V lookup: CDR1 LNHDA, CDR2 SQIVND (reference sequence). Unmatched junction bases numbered 2, after V lost 5 bases and J lost 2 bases. This CDR3 region has 14 residues. The CDR3 DNA reads TGTGCCAGTAGTTCGACAGGGGGCAATCAGCCCCAGCATTTT. It is translated as CASSSTGGNQPQHF.

V and J are TRBV2 and TRBJ2-5; the match to TRBD2 covers 7 bases. V lost 2 bases to trimming and J lost 5 bases; unmatched junction nucleotides: 11. Looked up from germline, CDR1 is SNHLY and CDR2 is FYNNEI. The CDR3 runs 16 residues. CDR3: CASSEIGRGRDETQYF. CDR3 in DNA: TGTGCCAGCAGTGAAATCGGTCGCGGGAGAGATGAGACCCAGTACTTC.

CDR3 protein: CAWDRGSGANVLTF. As DNA, the CDR3 is TGTGCCTGGGATAGGGGATCTGGGGCCAACGTCCTGACTTTC. This chain connects TRBV30 to TRBJ2-6; maybe TRBD1 (5 bases). This CDR3 spans 14 amino acids. Germline V gene data show CDR1 as GTSNPN and CDR2 as SVGIG (reference sequence). Trimming cost V 5 bases and J 1 base, with 9 bases left between them.

In its sample, this clone was seen a few times. The chain employs TRBV18 and TRBJ2-7; D unclear. The V end was cut by 5 bases, the J end by 3 bases, with 8 bases between. The CDR3 is 12 amino acids. CDR1 is KGHSH and CDR2 is LQKENI in the germline V gene. CDR3 nucleotides: TGTGCCAGCTCATCGTACAGCTACGAGCAGTACTTC. Translation: CASSSYSYEQYF.

V is TRBV11-2 and J is TRBJ1-4; 7 nucleotides agree with TRBD1. This CDR3 contains 14 residues. V lost 7 bases and J lost 4; bases outside the gene matches: 6. The V gene's germline CDR1 is SGHAT and CDR2 FQNNGV. CDR3 protein: CASTAGQLNEKLFF. In DNA form, the CDR3 reads TGTGCCAGCACCGCGGGACAGCTTAATGAAAAACTGTTTTTT.

V usage is TRBV19 and J usage is TRBJ2-7; perhaps D is TRBD1 or TRBD2 (5 bases each). V lost 5 bases to trimming and J lost 8 bases, with 19 bases between them. Germline CDR1 reads LNHDA; CDR2 reads SQIVND (reference sequence). The CDR3 spans 14 residues. CDR3 in amino acids: CASSQTNGAEQQYF. CDR3 coding DNA: TGTGCCAGTAGTCAAACCAACGGGGCTGAACAGCAGTACTTC.

This clone was recorded a few times. The DNA of the CDR3 is TGTGCCAGCACCCCAACGTCAGGGGGAACCTACGAGCAGTACTTC. Translation gives CASTPTSGGTYEQYF. This chain connects TRBV28 to TRBJ2-7; 7 nucleotides line up with TRBD1. J was trimmed by 2 bases and V by 7 bases; bases with no gene match: 11. CDR1 and CDR2 from the germline V gene are MDHEN and SYDVKM. The CDR3 covers 15 residues.

The chain has TRBV6-5 and TRBJ1-1; D not certain. The CDR3 totals 12 residues. With 2 bases removed from V and 3 bases from J, the gap between germline ends came to 4 bases. CDR1 is MNHEY and CDR2 is SVGAGI in the germline V gene. The CDR3 sequence is CASSYRYTEAFF. The DNA for the CDR3 is TGTGCCAGCAGTTACAGGTACACTGAAGCTTTCTTT.

This clone was observed a handful of times. The chain joins TRBV27 to TRBJ2-3; possibly TRBD2 for D (6 bases). The CDR3 contains 14 residues. Trimming cost V 5 bases and J 5 bases, with 14 bases left between them. Germline CDR1 and CDR2: MNHEY and SMNVEV (reference sequence). CDR3 sequence: CASSLQRAVDTQYF. Written as DNA, the CDR3 is TGTGCCAGCAGTCTCCAGCGGGCTGTAGATACGCAGTATTTT.

This clone was picked up a small number of times. The chain carries TRBV18 and TRBJ1-5; a possible D gene is TRBD1 (5 bases). Germline CDR1 KGHSH, CDR2 LQKENI. V lost 3 bases, J lost 7 bases, and 16 bases lay in between. This CDR3 is 15 amino acids long. CDR3 sequence (DNA): TGTGCCAGCTCACCCTCGATGGGGGAAGCCCAGCCCCAGCATTTT. Encoded protein: CASSPSMGEAQPQHF.